This TCR beta chain was retrieved from a study of cytomegalovirus exposure and HLA in healthy donors. The CDR3 spans 15 residues. V dropped 0 bases and J dropped 5; count of bases not matched to a gene: 6. The germline gives CDR1 LNHDA, CDR2 SQIVND (reference sequence). The PCR contained 60 Vbeta and 13 Jbeta primers. Measured with immunoSEQ multiplex PCR; TCRdb has only the in-frame clones, and not every one. The table has 110,000 to 150,000 clones, approximately 70% seen once. This clone has a handful of counts. This sequence joins TRBV19 and TRBJ1-1, with 7 positions matching TRBD1. The sequenced sample consisted of PBMCs. This TCR was sampled from a woman between 55 and 75 years old in good health and CMV-seropositive. The CDR3 DNA reads as TGTGCCAGTAGTATAGAAGGACAGGCTTCGACTGAAGCTTTCTTT. Translating gives CASSIEGQASTEAFF.